The 2 T cell receptor beta chains below were found in one sample sequenced in a study of shared clonotypes between healthy human individuals. This table comes from immunoSEQ multiplex PCR, and its TCRdb copy is limited to in-frame clones, with some not included. The table lists roughly 2 million clones, around 95% of them singletons. The sequencing input was naive CD4+ T cells sorted from blood. Subset denoted: CD45RA+ positively selected. The receptors shown here come from a man aged 18 to 29 in good health.

The CDR3 loop is CASTSAGGNQPQHF. Written as DNA, the CDR3 is TGTGCCAGCACTTCGGCAGGGGGAAATCAGCCCCAGCATTTT. This sequence joins TRBV7-9 and TRBJ1-5, with TRBD1 matching over 7 bases. The CDR3 runs 14 residues. Germline lookup yields CDR1 SEHNR and CDR2 FQNEAQ (reference sequence). The ends lost 7 bases at V and 4 bases at J; junction bases unmatched: 7.

The rearrangement uses TRBV19 and TRBJ1-5, with D possibly being TRBD1 (6 bases). This CDR3 is 16 amino acids long. V shed 4 bases and J shed 6 bases, with 19 bases lying between them. Looked up from germline, CDR1 is LNHDA and CDR2 is SQIVND (reference sequence). CDR3 amino acids: CASSREDTIGGQPQHF. CDR3 nucleotides: TGTGCCAGTAGTAGGGAGGACACAATAGGGGGTCAGCCCCAGCATTTT. The variable domain in full, with the rest retrieved from reference TRBV19 and TRBJ1-5, is DGGITQSPKYLFRKEGQNVTLSCEQNLNHDAMYWYRQDPGQGLRLIYYSQIVNDFQKGDIAEGYSVSREKKESFPLTVTSAQKNPTAFYLCASSREDTIGGQPQHFGDGTRLSIL.